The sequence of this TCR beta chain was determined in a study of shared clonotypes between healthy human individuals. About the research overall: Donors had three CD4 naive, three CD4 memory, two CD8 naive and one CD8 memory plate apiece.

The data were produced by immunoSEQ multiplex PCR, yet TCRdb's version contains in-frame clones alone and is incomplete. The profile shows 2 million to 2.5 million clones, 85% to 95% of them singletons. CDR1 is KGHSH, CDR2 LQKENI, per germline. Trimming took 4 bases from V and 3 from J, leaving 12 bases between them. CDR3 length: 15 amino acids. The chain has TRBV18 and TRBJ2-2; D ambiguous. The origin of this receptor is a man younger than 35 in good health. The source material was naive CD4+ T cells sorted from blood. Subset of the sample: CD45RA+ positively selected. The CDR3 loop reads CASSLPTGYTGELFF. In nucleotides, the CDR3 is TGTGCCAGCTCACTCCCGACCGGGTACACCGGGGAGCTGTTTTTT.